This entry features one T cell receptor (beta chain) sequence. Its antigen is unidentified. The record originates from a study of lymphopenia after photon versus proton radiotherapy. General study findings and limits: Only patients who died were analyzed for survival; proton advantage is unproven.

This CDR3 is built from 12 residues. The V end lost 2 bases, the J end lost 5 bases, and 6 bases lay between the germline ends. Germline V gene data show CDR1 as SGHAT and CDR2 as FQNNGV. TCRdb keeps only in-frame clones here, not all; method: immunoSEQ multiplex PCR. This table has roughly 61,000 clones, roughly 87% appearing once. The sample here was peripheral blood, taken from a patient treated with proton-based radiotherapy. This chain uses TRBV11-2 with TRBJ2-5, with unresolved D. The sequence came from a man older than 75 with esophageal cancer. This chain's CDR3 is CASSLSRETQYF. DNA for the CDR3: TGTGCCAGCAGCTTATCCCGGGAGACCCAGTACTTC.